By share of the sample, the clone carrying this T cell receptor beta chain is medium-sized. The antigen is unknown. Original data processing: Clinicopathological groups supplied CDR3 differences that were used to build a distant-metastasis classifier for papillary thyroid cancer. MiXCR re-clonotyped the PCR reads for TCRdb. What appears here as the V and J calls and clone size reflects TCRdb's work, not the paper's. The table shows roughly 8,900 clones, with approximately 30% occurring only once. Losses at the gene ends were 0 bases for V and 5 bases for J; bases not matched to a gene: 8. The CDR3 loop spans 16 amino acids. Not a single patient had been given any form of treatment at any point before undergoing thyroid surgery. These data are taken from a study of metastatic and nonmetastatic thyroid tumors. Study-level background: The authors compared repertoires across blood and tumor or nodule tissue from malignant and benign thyroid patients.

Findings of the study overall: When malignant thyroid tumors were compared with benign nodules, TCR beta diversity was reportedly significantly higher in the malignant tumors. This held in both blood and tumor samples.

Sample: adjacent normal tissue. This chain joins TRBV12-3 or TRBV12-4 and TRBJ2-7; TRBD2 aligns across 9 bases. This clonotype was obtained from a female donor with papillary thyroid cancer or a benign thyroid nodule (not recorded which). Some clones in this sample may be carry-over from other donors' samples. CDR3 bases: TGTGCCAGCAGTTTAGCGCGGGGGGGCGGACAAGACGAGCAGTACTTC. It encodes CASSLARGGGQDEQYF.